This TCR beta chain was recorded in a study of OX40 agonist ivuxolimab in advanced cancers. Germline lookup yields CDR1 SGHNT and CDR2 YENEEA. Germline trimming cut 1 base from V and 4 bases from J; bases unmatched to any gene: 3. The CDR3 sequence is 15 residues long. Clones were read by immunoSEQ multiplex PCR, and TCRdb kept only the in-frame ones, dropping some. Among 38,000 or so clones listed, around 87% were seen once. The TCR sequence derives from an adult with an advanced solid tumor such as melanoma, head and neck, liver or kidney cancer. The chain joins TRBV11-3 to TRBJ1-1; 10 bases are a match to TRBD1. The source material was CD4+ or CD8+ T cells sorted from blood, sampled in a trial of the OX40 agonist ivuxolimab. In nucleotides, the CDR3 is TGTGCCAGCAGCTTAGCCGGACAGGGGGGCACTGAAGCTTTCTTT. It codes for CASSLAGQGGTEAFF.